The 23 T cell receptor beta chains in this list originate from one sample, sequenced in a study of shared clonotypes between healthy human individuals. Generated by immunoSEQ multiplex PCR, the TCRdb table keeps only in-frame clones and is missing some. The sample includes over 300,000 clones, about nine tenths seen only once; the top ten take around 15%. Material: memory CD8+ T cells sorted from blood. The subset: CD45RO+ cells pooled with CCR7-negative TemRA cells. These receptors all come from a man younger than 30 in good health.

In nucleotides, the CDR3 is TGTGCCAGCAGCCTTCACCATGGCAGGGAGGGTGAAGCTTTCTTT. It translates to CASSLHHGREGEAFF. The chain combines TRBV14 with TRBJ1-1; tentatively, D is TRBD1 (5 bases). The germline V and J ends were trimmed by 4 bases and 7 bases, with 19 bases remaining between them. Looked up from germline, CDR1 is SGHDN and CDR2 is FVKESK. This CDR3 region has 15 residues.

Details on this clone: Within the sample, other DNA sequences also encode this same CDR3. The rearrangement uses TRBV2 and TRBJ2-1; TRBD2 agrees at 10 bases. Per germline, CDR1 SNHLY and CDR2 FYNNEI. Germline trimming cut 7 bases from V and 4 bases from J; bases unmatched to any gene: 4. CDR3 length: 14 amino acids. The CDR3 loop is CASTTSGTYNEQFF. The CDR3 DNA follows: TGTGCCAGCACAACTAGCGGGACATACAATGAGCAGTTCTTC. Full variable domain (outside the CDR3, taken from reference TRBV2 and TRBJ2-1): EPEVTQTPSHQVTQMGQEVILRCVPISNHLYFYWYRQILGQKVEFLVSFYNNEISEKSEIFDDQFSVERPDGSNFTLKIRSTKLEDSAMYFCASTTSGTYNEQFFGPGTRLTVL.

V is TRBV4-1 and J is TRBJ2-5; tentatively, D is TRBD1 (5 bases). This CDR3 has 16 residues. Looked up from germline, CDR1 is MGHRA and CDR2 is YSYEKL. The V gene lost 0 bases and the J gene lost 5 bases, with 16 bases spanning the gap. The CDR3 loop is CASSQDKTAPGETQYF. The CDR3 DNA reads as TGCGCCAGCAGCCAAGATAAGACGGCCCCAGGGGAGACCCAGTACTTC.

The J gene is TRBJ2-2, the V gene TRBV28; 8 nucleotides align to TRBD1. V shed 6 bases and J 7 bases; nucleotides not matched to a gene: 13. The CDR3 length is 16 residues. The germline V gene has CDR1 MDHEN and CDR2 SYDVKM. The CDR3 region is CASSSDREVVNGELFF. The CDR3 DNA reads as TGTGCCAGCAGCTCGGACAGGGAGGTGGTCAACGGGGAGCTGTTTTTT.

The CDR3 DNA is TGTGCCAGCAGCGCCGACAGGGAGATGGACTATGGCTACACCTTC. This encodes CASSADREMDYGYTF. This chain joins TRBV9 and TRBJ1-2; TRBD1 agrees at 7 bases. The J segment lost 3 bases and the V segment lost 3 bases, leaving 8 bases of the junction unmatched. CDR1 and CDR2 (germline): SGDLS, YYNGEE. The CDR3 covers 15 residues.

CDR3 amino acids: CARSFTTGNYGYTF. The CDR3 DNA is TGTGCCAGAAGCTTCACGACAGGGAACTATGGCTACACCTTC. The rearrangement links TRBV5-3 to TRBJ1-2, with TRBD1 matching 7 bases. TRBV5-3 has ORF status, its function being uncertain. J lost 2 bases, V lost 2 bases, and 3 bases had no gene match. This CDR3 spans 14 amino acids.

J is TRBJ1-2 and V is TRBV11-2, with D hard to call. This CDR3 is 14 amino acids long. Germline V gene data show CDR1 as SGHAT and CDR2 as FQNNGV. Deletions cut 6 bases from V and 8 bases from J, with 19 bases between. The CDR3 coding sequence is TGTGCCAGCAGTTCCCACGCGGGGTACCTCGGCTACACCTTC. Translating it yields CASSSHAGYLGYTF.

Remarks on this clone: One end of the junction does not line up with germline, which may come from a read error. The rearrangement joins TRBV18 to TRBJ2-5; D uncertain. Looked up from germline, CDR1 is KGHSH and CDR2 is LQKENI. The CDR3 contains 16 residues. The CDR3 region is CASSRTSLFRQGTQYF. CDR3 bases: TGTGCCAGCTCCCGAACGTCCCTTTTCCGTCAAGGGACCCAGTACTTC.

The J gene is TRBJ2-5, the V gene TRBV27; the D gene could be TRBD1 or TRBD2 (5 bases each). V was trimmed by 9 bases and J by 4 bases, leaving 12 bases between them. There are 12 residues in the CDR3. CDR1 and CDR2 (germline): MNHEY, SMNVEV (reference sequence). The CDR3 is CASRGQRETQYF. CDR3 nucleotides: TGTGCCAGTCGGGGCCAGAGAGAGACCCAGTACTTC.

This clone was observed many times. The rearrangement links TRBV19 to TRBJ1-3; D unresolved. The length of the CDR3 is 18 residues. CDR1 and CDR2 (germline): LNHDA, SQIVND (reference sequence). Trimming removed 9 bases at V and 0 bases at J, with 24 bases between. Here the CDR3 DNA reads TGTGCCAGCTTCCCGCGGTCGAACCTAACCGTCTCTGGAAACACCATATATTTT. Amino acid sequence: CASFPRSNLTVSGNTIYF.

There are many counts of this clone. The V gene is TRBV2, the J gene TRBJ2-1; no definite D call. The germline V gene encodes CDR1 SNHLY and CDR2 FYNNEI. CDR3 length: 12 amino acids. V was cut by 3 bases and J by 9 bases, with 9 bases left in between. Here the CDR3 reads CASSDSFTEQFF. CDR3 DNA sequence: TGTGCCAGCAGTGACTCGTTCACTGAGCAGTTCTTC.

V and J are TRBV7-9 and TRBJ1-1; D is perhaps TRBD1 (5 bases). The germline V and J ends were trimmed by 5 bases and 3 bases, with 16 bases remaining between them. Germline CDR1 is SEHNR and CDR2 is FQNEAQ (reference sequence). The CDR3 loop spans 15 amino acids. The CDR3 coding sequence is TGTGCCAGCAGCAGCTCGCGAGGCAGGGACACTGAAGCTTTCTTT. Its protein is CASSSSRGRDTEAFF.

The chain recombines TRBV4-1 with TRBJ2-7, with D unresolved. Germline CDR1 reads MGHRA; CDR2 reads YSYEKL. Trimming cost V 4 bases and J 2 bases, with 12 bases left between them. CDR3 length: 14 residues. The CDR3 region is CASSPGQAAYEQYF. CDR3 DNA: TGCGCCAGCAGCCCCGGGCAGGCCGCCTACGAGCAGTACTTC.

For this clone: Other nucleotide sequences in the sample specify the same CDR3. The CDR3 is CASSLDGNQPQHF. The CDR3 bases are TGTGCCAGCAGCTTGGACGGCAATCAGCCCCAGCATTTT. The chain links TRBV7-9 to TRBJ1-5; D remains unclear. The CDR3 is 13 residues long. With 3 bases removed from V and 2 bases from J, the gap between germline ends came to 5 bases. CDR1 is SEHNR and CDR2 is FQNEAQ in the germline V gene (reference sequence).

On this clone itself: Since no conserved phenylalanine or tryptophan closes the CDR3, a read error is the likely cause. The DNA is omitted, as the CDR3 cannot be located on it reliably, and the CDR3 follows TCRdb's listing. The chain employs TRBV6-1 and TRBJ1-6. Germline CDR1 and CDR2: MNHNS and SASEGT. The CDR3 numbers 12 amino acids, ends counted. The CDR3 loop reads CASSEMGRLVMD.

This clone occurred a few times. The junction departs from germline at one end; a sequencing error may be responsible. CDR3 DNA sequence: TGTGCCAGCAGCCGGCGGGGACTAAACATCTACCAGCAGTACTTC. This gives the protein CASSRRGLNIYQQYF. The chain has TRBV7-9 and TRBJ2-7; 7 bases agree with TRBD2. This CDR3 spans 15 amino acids. The germline gives CDR1 SEHNR, CDR2 FQNEAQ (reference sequence).

This clone is medium-sized within its sample. The same CDR3 also results from other DNA sequences found in this sample. The chain carries TRBV2 and TRBJ2-1; 8 nucleotides match TRBD1. The CDR3 sequence is 15 residues long. Germline values: CDR1 SNHLY, CDR2 FYNNEI. Germline trimming cut 0 bases from V and 7 bases from J; bases unmatched to any gene: 5. CDR3 nucleotide sequence: TGTGCCAGCAGTGAAGCCGGACAGGGTCAAAATGAGCAGTTCTTC. Translating it yields CASSEAGQGQNEQFF.

The chain employs TRBV4-1 and TRBJ2-7; 12 nucleotides line up with TRBD2. The germline CDR1 and CDR2 sequences are MGHRA and YSYEKL. This CDR3 is built from 16 residues. With 1 base clipped from V and 3 bases from J, the junction kept 4 bases outside the gene matches. CDR3 coding DNA: TGCGCCAGCAGCCAAGCCCTAGCGGGAGGGTACTACGAGCAGTACTTC. This codes for CASSQALAGGYYEQYF.

The chain links TRBV2 to TRBJ2-5; D possibly corresponds to TRBD1 (6 bases). CDR1 is SNHLY and CDR2 is FYNNEI in the germline V gene. The CDR3 is made up of 14 amino acids. V gave up 7 bases and J gave up 1 base, with 13 bases separating them. CDR3 residues: CASNSPDSQETQYF. CDR3 DNA sequence: TGTGCCAGCAACAGCCCGGACAGCCAAGAGACCCAGTACTTC. Drawing the rest from reference TRBV2 and TRBJ2-5, the complete variable domain is EPEVTQTPSHQVTQMGQEVILRCVPISNHLYFYWYRQILGQKVEFLVSFYNNEISEKSEIFDDQFSVERPDGSNFTLKIRSTKLEDSAMYFCASNSPDSQETQYFGPGTRLLVL.

This chain connects TRBV4-1 to TRBJ2-7; TRBD2 aligns across 7 bases. V lost 2 bases, J lost 0 bases, and 1 base stayed unmatched. CDR3 length: 14 residues. CDR1 is MGHRA and CDR2 is YSYEKL in the germline V gene. CDR3 residues: CASSQWEGSYEQYF. Written as DNA, the CDR3 is TGCGCCAGCAGCCAATGGGAGGGCTCCTACGAGCAGTACTTC.

This chain links TRBV11-2 with TRBJ2-7, with 9 bases lining up with TRBD2. The CDR3 covers 14 residues. CDR1 SGHAT and CDR2 FQNNGV come from the germline V gene. V shed 1 base and J 5 bases; nucleotides not matched to a gene: 3. CDR3 in amino acids: CASSLGVAGDEQYF. Here the CDR3 DNA reads TGTGCCAGCAGCTTAGGGGTAGCGGGGGACGAGCAGTACTTC.

The rearrangement joins TRBV4-3 to TRBJ1-4, with 7 bases fitting TRBD1. The germline gives CDR1 LGHNA, CDR2 YSLEER. There are 16 residues in the CDR3. With 0 bases clipped from V and 7 bases from J, the junction kept 8 bases outside the gene matches. CDR3 sequence: CASSQDFDREGEKLFF. The CDR3 bases are TGCGCCAGCAGCCAAGATTTCGACAGGGAAGGTGAAAAACTGTTTTTT.

The chain links TRBV11-2 to TRBJ1-3, with unresolved D. CDR3 length: 16 amino acids. Per the germline V gene, CDR1 is SGHAT and CDR2 is FQNNGV. Trimming stripped 1 base from V and 1 base from J, with 11 bases between. The CDR3 nucleotides read TGTGCCAGCAGCTTAGTCAGTCCGGGATCTGGAAACACCATATATTTT. Translating it yields CASSLVSPGSGNTIYF.